Following are 24 T cell receptor beta chains from one sample sequenced in a study of human T cells and chemical hapten exposure. Time point indicated: pre-sensitization, week 0. Treatment in this sample: therapeutic diphenylcyclopropenone sensitization with weekly scalp DPC. TCRdb re-called the RACE reads with MiXCR, one entry per CDR3 protein. The profile shows about 120,000 distinct CDR3 sequences, approximately 15% of them singletons. The sequenced sample was whole blood, obtained in connection with sensitization to the hapten diphenylcyclopropenone (DPC). The receptors come from a woman younger than 35 with alopecia areata. Some clones in this sample may be carry-over from other donors' samples.

This clonotype was counted only a few times. The rearrangement links TRBV10-3 to TRBJ2-4; 7 positions match TRBD1. This CDR3 has 13 residues. Germline CDR1 reads ENHRY; CDR2 reads SYGVKD. Trimming removed 6 bases from V and 5 bases from J; junction bases left unmatched: 4. The CDR3 loop reads CAIRAGTENIQYF. As DNA, the CDR3 is TGTGCCATCAGAGCCGGGACAGAAAACATTCAGTACTTC.

The rearrangement joins TRBV20-1 to TRBJ1-5; D unclear. CDR3 length: 14 amino acids. Trimming cost V 1 base and J 0 bases, with 7 bases left between them. Per the germline V gene, CDR1 is DFQATT and CDR2 is SNEGSKA (reference sequence). DNA of the CDR3: TGCAGTGCTAGAGGTCTGTATAGCAATCAGCCCCAGCATTTT. Protein sequence: CSARGLYSNQPQHF.

The chain is built from TRBV20-1 and TRBJ1-1; D possibly corresponds to TRBD1 (5 bases). The CDR3 covers 14 residues. The V gene's germline CDR1 is DFQATT and CDR2 SNEGSKA (reference sequence). The V end lost 8 bases, the J end lost 5 bases, and 21 bases lay between the germline ends. This chain's CDR3 is CSPRQGGIGTEAFF. In DNA form, the CDR3 reads TGCAGTCCTCGGCAGGGAGGGATTGGAACTGAAGCTTTCTTT.

This clonotype was counted between two and nine times. V usage is TRBV7-9 and J usage is TRBJ2-6, with 9 bases that match TRBD1. Germline assignment: CDR1 SEHNR and CDR2 FQNEAQ (reference sequence). The CDR3 sequence is 19 residues long. With V trimmed by 5 bases and J by 1 base, 12 bases remained unmatched. The CDR3 DNA sequence: TGTGCCAGCAGCCCATCCTCGGGACAGGGAAGGTCTGGGGCCAACGTCCTGACTTTC. This encodes CASSPSSGQGRSGANVLTF.

The rearrangement joins TRBV6-5 to TRBJ2-1; D remains unclear. Germline lookup yields CDR1 MNHEY and CDR2 SVGAGI. The CDR3 has 12 residues. The V gene lost 7 bases and the J gene lost 4 bases, with 8 bases spanning the gap. The CDR3 loop reads CASKKGYNEQFF. The CDR3 nucleotides read TGTGCCAGCAAGAAGGGTTACAATGAGCAGTTCTTC.

The chain uses TRBV4-3 and TRBJ2-1; possible D gene TRBD2, 6 bases. This CDR3 has 15 residues. CDR1 and CDR2 from the germline V gene are LGHNA and YSLEER. Trimming left V 1 base short and J 3 bases short, with 10 bases between. Here the CDR3 DNA reads TGCGCCAGCAGCCAAGGGGTCGGGGGCTACAATGAGCAGTTCTTC. Translating gives CASSQGVGGYNEQFF.

This clonotype has ten or more counts. The CDR3 DNA reads TGTGCCAGCAGTGAGGGCTCCCCAGCCTACGAGCAGTACTTC. Protein product: CASSEGSPAYEQYF. The rearrangement links TRBV25-1 to TRBJ2-7; no definite D call. CDR3 length: 14 amino acids. Trimming shortened V by 3 bases and J by 2 bases, and 11 bases separated the two germline ends. CDR1 MGHDK and CDR2 SYGVNS come from the germline V gene.

The chain links TRBV9 to TRBJ1-6; D is possibly TRBD1 (6 bases). CDR1 is SGDLS, CDR2 YYNGEE, per germline. Trimming shortened V by 4 bases and J by 6 bases, and 14 bases separated the two germline ends. This CDR3 has 15 residues. The CDR3 DNA is TGTGCCAGCAGCAAAGCCGGGGGCGTTAATTCACCCCTCCACTTT. Its protein product is CASSKAGGVNSPLHF. Supplemented by reference TRBV9 and TRBJ1-6, the full variable domain reads DSGVTQTPKHLITATGQRVTLRCSPRSGDLSVYWYQQSLDQGLQFLIQYYNGEERAKGNILERFSAQQFPDLHSELNLSSLELGDSALYFCASSKAGGVNSPLHFGNGTRLTVT.

V gene TRBV29-1 combines with J gene TRBJ1-1; D remains unclear. The CDR3 runs 9 residues. V gave up 6 bases and J gave up 11 bases, with 10 bases separating them. The germline gives CDR1 SQVTM, CDR2 ANQGSEA. CDR3 sequence (DNA): TGCAGCGTGAGGTGCTGGGCTTTCTTT. It yields the protein CSVRCWAFF.

The chain carries TRBV28 and TRBJ2-1, with D perhaps matching TRBD1 (6 bases). There are 18 residues in the CDR3. V was trimmed by 4 bases and J by 4 bases, leaving 23 bases between them. CDR1 is MDHEN and CDR2 is SYDVKM in the germline V gene. CDR3 sequence (DNA): TGTGCCAGCAGTTCTCTCCACAGGGCTCTAACATCGTACAATGAGCAGTTCTTC. This encodes CASSSLHRALTSYNEQFF.

This clonotype showed up just a few times. The genes are TRBV19 and TRBJ2-7; 10 bases are shared with TRBD1. From germline, CDR1 is LNHDA and CDR2 SQIVND (reference sequence). This CDR3 has 13 amino acids. V trimming: 5 bases; J trimming: 4 bases; junction bases outside the gene matches: 2. The CDR3 spells CASSADRGYEQYF. The CDR3 nucleotides read TGTGCCAGTAGTGCGGACAGGGGGTACGAGCAGTACTTC.

This clonotype was seen repeatedly, ten times or more. The chain is built from TRBV2 and TRBJ2-2; possibly TRBD1 for D (6 bases). V was clipped by 1 base and J by 4 bases, with 13 bases between them. Germline lookup yields CDR1 SNHLY and CDR2 FYNNEI. The CDR3 is made up of 16 amino acids. In DNA, the CDR3 is TGTGCCAGCAGTGAAGGGTACAGGGCGTCCACCGGGGAGCTGTTTTTT. Encoded protein: CASSEGYRASTGELFF. Complete variable domain (other parts from reference TRBV2 and TRBJ2-2): EPEVTQTPSHQVTQMGQEVILRCVPISNHLYFYWYRQILGQKVEFLVSFYNNEISEKSEIFDDQFSVERPDGSNFTLKIRSTKLEDSAMYFCASSEGYRASTGELFFGEGSRLTVL.

This clonotype has only a few counts. The chain has TRBV3-1 and TRBJ2-7; TRBD2 matches 7 bases. Per the germline V gene, CDR1 is LGHDT and CDR2 is YNNKEL (reference sequence). The CDR3 has 16 amino acids. V dropped 0 bases and J dropped 4; count of bases not matched to a gene: 9. CDR3 coding DNA: TGTGCCAGCAGCCAAGAAGTCGGGGGGACTTATTACGAGCAGTACTTC. It translates to CASSQEVGGTYYEQYF.

V usage is TRBV5-5 and J usage is TRBJ2-3, with D hard to call. The V gene's germline CDR1 is SGHKS and CDR2 YYEKEE (reference sequence). This CDR3 spans 14 amino acids. Trimming took 4 bases from V and 2 from J, leaving 11 bases between them. The CDR3 protein is CASSPAVVTDTQYF. The CDR3 DNA is TGTGCCAGCAGCCCGGCGGTTGTCACAGATACGCAGTATTTT.

The table lists this clonotype with many counts. The rearrangement links TRBV6-5 to TRBJ2-3, with D perhaps matching TRBD1 (6 bases). Germline lookup yields CDR1 MNHEY and CDR2 SVGAGI. The CDR3 covers 14 residues. V lost 4 bases, J lost 0 bases, and 8 bases lay in between. The CDR3 DNA reads TGTGCCAGCAGTTCCACAGGGAGCACAGATACGCAGTATTTT. Protein product: CASSSTGSTDTQYF.

The rearrangement joins TRBV24-1 to TRBJ1-1, with a tentative D call TRBD1 (5 bases). V was cut by 3 bases and J by 1 base, with 14 bases left in between. This CDR3 has 16 residues. Germline V gene lookup returns CDR1 KGHDR and CDR2 SFDVKD. The CDR3 is CATSDPFRGENTEAFF. CDR3 nucleotides: TGTGCCACCAGTGATCCTTTTCGGGGGGAGAACACTGAAGCTTTCTTT.

The gene calls are TRBV7-9 and TRBJ1-4, with TRBD1 identical over 9 bases. Trimming cost V 3 bases and J 0 bases; bases outside gene matches: 5. This CDR3 spans 17 amino acids. Germline CDR1 SEHNR, CDR2 FQNEAQ (reference sequence). The CDR3 sequence: CASSLTGGRTTNEKLFF. In DNA form, the CDR3 reads TGTGCCAGCAGCTTGACAGGGGGGAGGACAACTAATGAAAAACTGTTTTTT.

CDR3 sequence (DNA): TGCAGTGCTAGAGCAGGTAGCGGGGGGACCTACGAGCAGTACTTC. The encoded protein is CSARAGSGGTYEQYF. The genes are TRBV20-1 and TRBJ2-7, with 10 positions matching TRBD2. The CDR3 loop spans 15 amino acids. Trimming at V came to 1 base and at J to 2 bases, leaving 5 bases not matched to a gene. Germline V gene sequence: CDR1 DFQATT, CDR2 SNEGSKA (reference sequence).

In this sample, this clonotype turned up many times. The J gene is TRBJ1-1, the V gene TRBV5-4, with D perhaps TRBD1 (5 bases). V lost 4 bases and J 7 bases, leaving 14 bases between the germline ends. Germline V gives CDR1 SGHNT, CDR2 YYREEE (reference sequence). CDR3 length: 13 residues. The CDR3, as DNA: TGTGCCAGCAGCCTAGGACAAGGCTTTGAAGCTTTCTTT. This encodes CASSLGQGFEAFF.

This clonotype occurred many times. The CDR3 loop reads CAWSVGNWRGNQPQHF. As DNA, the CDR3 is TGTGCCTGGAGTGTAGGGAATTGGCGAGGCAATCAGCCCCAGCATTTT. The chain couples TRBV30 to TRBJ1-5, with D hard to call. Germline V gives CDR1 GTSNPN, CDR2 SVGIG (reference sequence). V dropped 0 bases and J dropped 2 bases, with 14 bases sitting between them. The CDR3 is 16 residues long. Full variable domain (outside the CDR3, taken from reference TRBV30 and TRBJ1-5): SQTIHQWPATLVQPVGSPLSLECTVEGTSNPNLYWYRQAAGRGLQLLFYSVGIGQISSEVPQNLSASRPQDRQFILSSKKLLLSDSGFYLCAWSVGNWRGNQPQHFGDGTRLSIL.

This clonotype was seen a handful of times. This chain uses TRBV7-2 with TRBJ2-1; 9 bases agree with TRBD2. The J segment lost 2 bases and the V segment lost 5 bases, leaving 16 bases of the junction unmatched. The germline V gene encodes CDR1 SGHTA and CDR2 FQGNSA. The CDR3 sequence is 19 residues long. The chain's CDR3 is CASSPAGGDPNRPYNEQFF. The CDR3 DNA reads as TGTGCCAGCAGCCCGGCGGGGGGGGACCCGAATCGTCCCTACAATGAGCAGTTCTTC.

J is TRBJ1-5 and V is TRBV27, with 8 bases identical to TRBD1. V lost 4 bases to trimming and J lost 2 bases; unmatched junction nucleotides: 10. In germline, CDR1 is MNHEY, CDR2 SMNVEV (reference sequence). The CDR3 totals 17 residues. This CDR3 reads CASSYSPGTGRNQPQHF. The DNA of the CDR3 is TGTGCCAGCAGTTACTCACCCGGGACAGGCCGCAATCAGCCCCAGCATTTT.

This clonotype has a single count. The genes are TRBV29-1 and TRBJ2-3, with 8 bases fitting TRBD2. Germline CDR1 is SQVTM and CDR2 is ANQGSEA. The CDR3 is 14 amino acids. Trimming took 4 bases from V and 3 from J; bases not matched to a gene: 6. CDR3 sequence: CSVGIAGRTDTQYF. The CDR3 bases are TGCAGCGTTGGGATAGCGGGGAGGACAGATACGCAGTATTTT.

This clonotype turned up a few times. As DNA, the CDR3 is TGTGCCAGCAGCTTGGGAAACCTGGGGCGGACTAATGAAAAACTGTTTTTT. Its protein product is CASSLGNLGRTNEKLFF. The chain employs TRBV7-9 and TRBJ1-4; perhaps TRBD1 as D (5 bases). The CDR3 is 17 amino acids. V lost 3 bases and J 2 bases, leaving 16 bases between the germline ends. CDR1 and CDR2 (germline): SEHNR, FQNEAQ (reference sequence).